The 16 T cell receptor beta chains below were found in one sample sequenced in a study of blood T cells in healthy people across ages. Combining a sample-barcoded 5' primer with a J-beta primer mix, a second PCR ran for about 7 to 11 cycles. TCRdb re-called the 5' RACE reads with MiXCR, one entry per CDR3 protein. The table lists about 1.4 million distinct CDR3 sequences, approximately 60% of them singletons, with 5% to 7% in the top ten. The sequencing input was blood. The receptors come from a man younger than 35 in good health.

In this sample, this clonotype turned up a few times. The chain carries TRBV10-1 and TRBJ2-5; D call uncertain. This CDR3 spans 14 amino acids. Trimming took 10 bases from V and 2 from J, leaving 17 bases between them. Germline loops: CDR1 WNHNN, CDR2 SYGVQD (reference sequence). The CDR3 DNA reads as TGCGCCAAAAGGGCCGTCGGCTGTCAAGAGACCCAGTACTTC. It yields the protein CAKRAVGCQETQYF.

This chain links TRBV5-1 with TRBJ1-1; TRBD1 matches 7 bases. The CDR3 totals 14 residues. The V gene end was trimmed by 10 bases and the J gene end by 2 bases; junction bases not matched to a gene: 11. Germline lookup yields CDR1 SGHRS and CDR2 YFSETQ. The chain's CDR3 is CASRQGGTNTEAFF. The CDR3 nucleotides are TGCGCCTCCCGACAGGGCGGGACTAACACTGAAGCTTTCTTT.

The V gene is TRBV6-1, the J gene TRBJ2-1; 13 bases fit TRBD2. Trimming removed 6 bases from V and 1 base from J; junction bases left unmatched: 12. CDR3 size: 19 residues. CDR1 is MNHNS and CDR2 is SASEGT in the germline V gene. The CDR3 reads CASRGLAGLAGISYNEQFF. CDR3 bases: TGTGCCAGCAGAGGTCTAGCGGGACTAGCGGGAATTTCCTACAATGAGCAGTTCTTC.

V and J are TRBV20-1 and TRBJ2-1; 7 nucleotides line up with TRBD2. The trim removed 0 bases at V and 0 bases at J, leaving 5 bases unmatched. The CDR3 length is 16 residues. Germline V lookup: CDR1 DFQATT, CDR2 SNEGSKA (reference sequence). The CDR3 is CSAREERESSYNEQFF. DNA for the CDR3: TGCAGTGCTAGAGAAGAGCGGGAAAGCTCCTACAATGAGCAGTTCTTC.

The V call is TRBV6-2 or TRBV6-3, the J call TRBJ2-4; D may be TRBD1 or TRBD2 (5 bases each). Looked up from germline, CDR1 is MNHEY and CDR2 is SVGEGT. The germline V and J ends were trimmed by 5 bases and 12 bases, with 11 bases remaining between them. There are 11 residues in the CDR3. The CDR3 nucleotides read TGTGCCAGCAGTCATCGAGGGGCTCAGTACTTC. It yields the protein CASSHRGAQYF.

The chain links TRBV20-1 to TRBJ2-5, with no clear D. Matching the DNA end better, TRBJ2-7 makes the J call doubtful. This CDR3 comprises 12 residues. CDR1 DFQATT and CDR2 SNEGSKA come from the germline V gene (reference sequence). This chain's CDR3 is CSARFLGYEQYF. CDR3 sequence (DNA): TGCAGTGCTAGGTTCCTCGGGTACGAGCAGTACTTC.

Regarding this clonotype: A read error may account for a junction end that differs from germline. The gene calls are TRBV6-5 and TRBJ2-1; D perhaps matches TRBD2 (6 bases). This CDR3 comprises 14 residues. Germline V gene lookup returns CDR1 MNHEY and CDR2 SVGAGI. The CDR3 DNA sequence: TGTGCCGGCAGTTACTCGGGGGTGTACAATGAGCAGTTCTTC. It yields the protein CAGSYSGVYNEQFF.

The CDR3 sequence is CASSHVEGTRLIQYF. CDR3 nucleotides: TGTGCCAGCAGTCACGTTGAGGGTACACGACTCATTCAGTACTTC. The V call is TRBV27, the J call TRBJ2-4; D is possibly TRBD2 (5 bases). The V gene's germline CDR1 is MNHEY and CDR2 SMNVEV (reference sequence). Trimming took 5 bases from V and 9 from J, leaving 20 bases between them. There are 15 residues in the CDR3.

CDR3 DNA: TGTGCCAGCAGCCCACGTAGCGGGAGGTTCATCTACGAGCAGTACTTC. The encoded protein is CASSPRSGRFIYEQYF. This chain connects TRBV7-9 to TRBJ2-7; 10 nucleotides match TRBD2. J was trimmed by 3 bases and V by 5 bases; bases with no gene match: 10. The germline gives CDR1 SEHNR, CDR2 FQNEAQ (reference sequence). This CDR3 region has 16 residues.

The J gene is TRBJ1-2, the V gene TRBV11-2; no clear D. Trimming cost V 5 bases and J 1 base, with 14 bases left between them. CDR3 length: 15 amino acids. Germline CDR1 reads SGHAT; CDR2 reads FQNNGV. In DNA form, the CDR3 reads TGTGCCAGCAGCGAAGACAACCTATTTAACTATGGCTACACCTTC. Protein sequence: CASSEDNLFNYGYTF. The whole variable domain, remainder taken from reference TRBV11-2 and TRBJ1-2, is EAGVAQSPRYKIIEKRQSVAFWCNPISGHATLYWYQQILGQGPKLLIQFQNNGVVDDSQLPKDRFSAERLKGVDSTLKIQPAKLEDSAVYLCASSEDNLFNYGYTFGSGTRLTVV.

This clonotype was picked up a small number of times. The V gene is TRBV7-2, the J gene TRBJ1-6; 10 positions match TRBD1. Germline CDR1 and CDR2: SGHTA and FQGNSA. V shed 5 bases, J shed 7 bases, and the junction held 14 bases outside the gene matches. The CDR3 has 18 amino acids. The CDR3 reads CASSPYPGTGELNSPLHF. CDR3 coding DNA: TGTGCCAGCAGCCCCTATCCCGGGACAGGGGAATTAAATTCACCCCTCCACTTT.

This clonotype was seen only a few times. The chain recombines TRBV6-1 with TRBJ1-5; D is ambiguous. CDR3 size: 11 residues. Trimming took 3 bases from V and 15 from J, leaving 12 bases between them. CDR1 MNHNS and CDR2 SASEGT come from the germline V gene. CDR3: CASSDGPSRHF. DNA of the CDR3: TGTGCCAGCAGTGACGGGCCTTCGAGGCATTTT.

The genes are TRBV3-1 and TRBJ2-3; D call uncertain. Germline CDR1 is LGHDT and CDR2 is YNNKEL (reference sequence). The CDR3 contains 14 residues. The V gene lost 4 bases and the J gene lost 5 bases, with 13 bases spanning the gap. The CDR3 nucleotides are TGTGCCAGCAGCCGTCGACCAGCAGGAGATACGCAGTATTTT. It yields the protein CASSRRPAGDTQYF.

J is TRBJ2-4 and V is TRBV27; 7 bases are shared with TRBD1. Gene TRBJ2-7 matches the end of the DNA better, so the J call may be wrong. The CDR3 is 16 amino acids. Germline CDR1 is MNHEY and CDR2 is SMNVEV (reference sequence). CDR3 in DNA: TGTGCCAGCAGTTTATTGACAGGGTTGCCCCAATACGAGCAGTACTTC. Translation gives CASSLLTGLPQYEQYF.

The genes are TRBV12-3 or TRBV12-4 and TRBJ2-2, with 11 bases lining up with TRBD2. The CDR3 runs 17 residues. After removal of 5 bases from V and 0 bases from J, the junction contained 5 bases not matched to a gene. This CDR3 reads CASSHPTSGANTGELFF. DNA for the CDR3: TGTGCCAGCAGTCATCCGACTAGCGGGGCGAACACCGGGGAGCTGTTTTTT.

The table lists this clonotype with a count of one. The V gene is TRBV12-3 or TRBV12-4, the J gene TRBJ2-7; D unclear. V lost 5 bases and J 5 bases, leaving 10 bases between the germline ends. CDR3 size: 12 residues. The CDR3: CASSPRMNEQYF. CDR3 nucleotide sequence: TGTGCCAGCAGTCCTCGGATGAACGAGCAGTACTTC.